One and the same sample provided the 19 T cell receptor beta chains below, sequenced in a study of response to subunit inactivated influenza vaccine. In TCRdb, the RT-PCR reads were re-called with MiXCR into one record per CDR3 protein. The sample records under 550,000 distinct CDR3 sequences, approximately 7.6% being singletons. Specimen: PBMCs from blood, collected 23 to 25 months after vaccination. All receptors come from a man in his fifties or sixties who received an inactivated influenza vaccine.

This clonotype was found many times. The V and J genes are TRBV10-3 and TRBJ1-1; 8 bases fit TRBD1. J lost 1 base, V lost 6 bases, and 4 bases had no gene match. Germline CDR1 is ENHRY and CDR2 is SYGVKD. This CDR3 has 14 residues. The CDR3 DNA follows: TGTGCCATCAGCAACAGGGGGGAGAACACTGAAGCTTTCTTT. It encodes CAISNRGENTEAFF.

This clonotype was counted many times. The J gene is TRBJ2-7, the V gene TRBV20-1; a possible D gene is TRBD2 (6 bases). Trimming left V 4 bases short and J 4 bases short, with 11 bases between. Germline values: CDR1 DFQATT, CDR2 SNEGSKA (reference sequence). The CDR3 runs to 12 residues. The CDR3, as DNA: TGCAGTGCTAAGGAGGGGACTTACGAGCAGTACTTC. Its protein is CSAKEGTYEQYF.

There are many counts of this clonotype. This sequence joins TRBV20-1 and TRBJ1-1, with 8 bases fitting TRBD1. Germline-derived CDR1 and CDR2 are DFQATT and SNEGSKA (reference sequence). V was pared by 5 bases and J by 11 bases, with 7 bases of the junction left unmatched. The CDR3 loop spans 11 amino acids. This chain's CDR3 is CSASFTGGAFF. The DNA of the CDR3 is TGCAGTGCTTCCTTCACAGGGGGGGCTTTCTTT.

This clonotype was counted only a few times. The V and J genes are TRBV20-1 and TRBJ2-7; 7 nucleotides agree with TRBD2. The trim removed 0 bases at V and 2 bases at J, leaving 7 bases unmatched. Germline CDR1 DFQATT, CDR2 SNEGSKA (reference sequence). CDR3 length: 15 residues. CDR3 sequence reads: CSARDLGGGTYEQYF. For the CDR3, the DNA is TGCAGTGCTAGAGATCTGGGCGGGGGTACCTACGAGCAGTACTTC.

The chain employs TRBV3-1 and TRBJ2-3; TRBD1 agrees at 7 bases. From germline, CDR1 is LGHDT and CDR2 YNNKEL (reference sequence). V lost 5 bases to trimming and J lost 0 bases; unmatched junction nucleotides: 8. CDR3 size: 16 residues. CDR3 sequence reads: CASSTRGTASTDTQYF. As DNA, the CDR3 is TGTGCCAGCAGCACAAGAGGGACAGCTAGCACAGATACGCAGTATTTT.

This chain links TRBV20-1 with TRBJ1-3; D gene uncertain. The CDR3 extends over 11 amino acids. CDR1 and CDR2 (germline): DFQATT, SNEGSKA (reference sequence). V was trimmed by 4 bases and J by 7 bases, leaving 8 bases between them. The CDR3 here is CSAKAVNTIYF. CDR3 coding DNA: TGCAGTGCTAAAGCGGTGAACACCATATATTTT.

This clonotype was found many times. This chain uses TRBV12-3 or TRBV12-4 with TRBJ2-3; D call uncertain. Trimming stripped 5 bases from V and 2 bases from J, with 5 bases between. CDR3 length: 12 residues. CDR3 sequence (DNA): TGTGCCAGCAGTCCTCACACAGATACGCAGTATTTT. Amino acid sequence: CASSPHTDTQYF.

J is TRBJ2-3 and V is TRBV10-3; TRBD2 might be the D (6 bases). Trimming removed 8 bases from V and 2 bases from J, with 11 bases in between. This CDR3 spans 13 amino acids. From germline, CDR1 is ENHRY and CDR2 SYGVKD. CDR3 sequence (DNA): TGTGCCATCCCGGCGGGAACCACAGATACGCAGTATTTT. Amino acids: CAIPAGTTDTQYF.

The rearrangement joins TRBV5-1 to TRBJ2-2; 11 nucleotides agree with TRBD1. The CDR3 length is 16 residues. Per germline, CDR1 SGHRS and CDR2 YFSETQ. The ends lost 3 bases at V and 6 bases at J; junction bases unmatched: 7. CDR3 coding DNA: TGCGCCAGCAGCTACGGGGGGACAGGGGGTCCCGGGGAGCTGTTTTTT. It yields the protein CASSYGGTGGPGELFF.

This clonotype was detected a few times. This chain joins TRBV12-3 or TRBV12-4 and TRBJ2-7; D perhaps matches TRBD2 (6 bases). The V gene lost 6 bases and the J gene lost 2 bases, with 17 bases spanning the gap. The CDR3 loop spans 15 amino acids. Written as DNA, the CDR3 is TGTGCCAGCAGGACCGGCGGGACGGGCCCCTACGAGCAGTACTTC. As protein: CASRTGGTGPYEQYF.

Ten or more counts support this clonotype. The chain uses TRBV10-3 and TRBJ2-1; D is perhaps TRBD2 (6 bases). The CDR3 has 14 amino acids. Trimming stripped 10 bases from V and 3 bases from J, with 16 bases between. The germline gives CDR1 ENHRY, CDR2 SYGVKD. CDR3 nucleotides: TGTGCCACGACCGGGACGGGGGTCTACAATGAGCAGTTCTTC. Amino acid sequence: CATTGTGVYNEQFF.

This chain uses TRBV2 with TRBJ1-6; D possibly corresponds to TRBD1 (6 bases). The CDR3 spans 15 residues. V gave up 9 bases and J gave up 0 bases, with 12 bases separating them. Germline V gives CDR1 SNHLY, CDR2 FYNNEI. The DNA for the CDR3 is TGTGCCAGTACAACAGGGAGCTCCTATAATTCACCCCTCCACTTT. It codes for CASTTGSSYNSPLHF. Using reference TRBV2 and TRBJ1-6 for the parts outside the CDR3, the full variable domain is EPEVTQTPSHQVTQMGQEVILRCVPISNHLYFYWYRQILGQKVEFLVSFYNNEISEKSEIFDDQFSVERPDGSNFTLKIRSTKLEDSAMYFCASTTGSSYNSPLHFGNGTRLTVT.

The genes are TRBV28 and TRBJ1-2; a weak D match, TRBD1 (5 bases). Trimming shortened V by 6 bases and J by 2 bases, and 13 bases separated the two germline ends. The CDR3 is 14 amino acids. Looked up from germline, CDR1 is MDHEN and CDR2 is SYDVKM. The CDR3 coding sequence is TGTGCCAGCAGGCGCCTCGGGGGGAACTATGGCTACACCTTC. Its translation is CASRRLGGNYGYTF.

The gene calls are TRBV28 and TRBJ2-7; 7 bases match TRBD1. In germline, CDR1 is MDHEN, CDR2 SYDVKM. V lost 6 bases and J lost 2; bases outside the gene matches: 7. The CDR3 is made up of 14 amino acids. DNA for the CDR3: TGTGCCAGCAGAAAGACAGGGAGACCCTACGAGCAGTACTTC. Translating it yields CASRKTGRPYEQYF.

DNA for the CDR3: TGTGCCAGCAGCCCTTTAGGCGGGACTCCGATGTTCGATGAGCAGTTCTTC. Translated, it gives CASSPLGGTPMFDEQFF. The chain recombines TRBV7-3 with TRBJ2-1; a weak D match, TRBD2 (6 bases). The CDR3 is made up of 17 amino acids. V was cut by 5 bases and J by 8 bases, with 25 bases left in between. The germline V gene has CDR1 SGHTA and CDR2 FQGTGA.

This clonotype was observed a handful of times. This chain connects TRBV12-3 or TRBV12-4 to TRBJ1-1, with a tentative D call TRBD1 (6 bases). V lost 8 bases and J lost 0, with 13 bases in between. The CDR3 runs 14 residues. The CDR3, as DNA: TGTGCCAGCCTACAAACAGGGATGAACACTGAAGCTTTCTTT. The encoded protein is CASLQTGMNTEAFF.

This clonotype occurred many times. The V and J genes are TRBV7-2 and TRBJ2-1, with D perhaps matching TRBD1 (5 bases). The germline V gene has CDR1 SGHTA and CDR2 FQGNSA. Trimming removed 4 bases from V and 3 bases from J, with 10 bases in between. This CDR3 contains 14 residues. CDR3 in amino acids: CASSYDSFYNEQFF. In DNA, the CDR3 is TGTGCCAGCAGCTACGACAGCTTCTACAATGAGCAGTTCTTC.

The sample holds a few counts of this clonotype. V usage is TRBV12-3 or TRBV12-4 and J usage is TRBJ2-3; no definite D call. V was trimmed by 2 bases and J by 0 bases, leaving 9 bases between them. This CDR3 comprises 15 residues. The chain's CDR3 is CASSLRQDSTDTQYF. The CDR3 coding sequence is TGTGCCAGCAGTTTAAGGCAGGATAGCACAGATACGCAGTATTTT.

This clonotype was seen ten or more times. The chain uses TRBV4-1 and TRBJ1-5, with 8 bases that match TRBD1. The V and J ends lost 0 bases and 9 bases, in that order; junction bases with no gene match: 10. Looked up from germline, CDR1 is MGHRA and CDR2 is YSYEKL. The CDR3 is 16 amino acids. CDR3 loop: CASSQDSGGYISPQHF. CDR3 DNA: TGCGCCAGCAGCCAAGACTCAGGGGGCTACATTTCGCCCCAGCATTTT.